This T cell receptor beta chain was profiled in a study of regulatory T cells in long-lasting Graves disease. Both iRepertoire HTBI primers and Arm-PCR of CDR3 regions were used to build the TCR beta libraries. One entry per CDR3 protein, called by TCRdb with MiXCR from the multiplex PCR reads. This sample has roughly 420,000 distinct CDR3 sequences, with around 15% found just once. The CDR3 extends over 15 amino acids. The germline V gene has CDR1 SGHRS and CDR2 YFSETQ. V lost 2 bases to trimming and J lost 2 bases, with 14 bases between them. The time point here: newly diagnosed GD, antithyroid drugs for less than 3 months. Construction of the TCR library relied on RNA isolated from PBMCs. These data also formed part of another study, on T cells in Graves' hyperthyroidism and ophthalmopathy. That work contributes: Using the HTBI primer set, a first-round RT-PCR was run on the TCR CDR3.

This sample comprised peripheral blood mononuclear cells (PBMCs), obtained at new diagnosis, from a patient treated with antithyroid drugs. The rearrangement joins TRBV5-1 to TRBJ2-7; perhaps TRBD2 as D (6 bases). The TCR was taken from a woman between 18 and 29 years old with Graves disease. CDR3 nucleotide sequence: TGCGCCAGCAGCTTCGGGACGGAGGGCCCCTACGAGCAGTACTTC. Translating gives CASSFGTEGPYEQYF.